This paragraph covers one T cell receptor (beta chain) sequence. The antigen is not known. Clones were sequenced by immunoSEQ multiplex PCR, and TCRdb holds only the in-frame ones, with some missing. Altogether more than 95,000 clones are present, about 88% being singletons, with the ten largest covering 0.7% to 0.9%. The data belong to a study of graft-versus-host responses after intestinal transplantation. About the research overall: Each of the recipients got a multivisceral, liver-intestinal, or isolated intestinal transplant.

Whole-study findings and limits: Individuals who had graft-donor T cell macrochimerism had allografts that showed high graft-versus-host to host-versus-graft clonal ratios.

CDR1 and CDR2 from the germline V gene are SGHAT and FQNNGV. This CDR3 is 16 amino acids long. V lost 0 bases, J lost 1 base, and 11 bases lay in between. Material: unstimulated CD4+ T cells sorted from spleen or lymph node cells, obtained before intestinal transplant. The rearrangement links TRBV11-2 to TRBJ2-3; D is perhaps TRBD1 (6 bases). The receptor comes from a human donor who received an intestinal transplant. CDR3 loop: CASSLESYRGTDTQYF. The CDR3 DNA reads TGTGCCAGCAGCTTAGAATCTTACAGGGGCACAGATACGCAGTATTTT.